A single sample gave rise to the 5 T cell receptor beta chains below, sequenced in a study of cytomegalovirus exposure and HLA in healthy donors. The repertoire was sequenced with immunoSEQ multiplex PCR; TCRdb's copy has only in-frame clones and lacks some. Of about 150,000 clones in the sample, 85% to 90% were seen once. The sequenced sample consisted of PBMCs. The source is a man between 18 and 35 years old in good health and CMV-seronegative.

The gene calls are TRBV10-3 and TRBJ1-5, with 9 bases fitting TRBD1. Trimming removed 0 bases from V and 1 base from J; junction bases left unmatched: 4. The CDR3 covers 17 residues. Germline assignment: CDR1 ENHRY and CDR2 SYGVKD. This chain's CDR3 is CAISESRTGGSNQPQHF. Written as DNA, the CDR3 is TGTGCCATCAGTGAGTCAAGAACAGGGGGCAGCAATCAGCCCCAGCATTTT.

This clone was seen once. This chain uses TRBV5-1 with TRBJ1-1, with a possible D match to TRBD1 (6 bases). V lost 4 bases and J 3 bases, leaving 19 bases between the germline ends. The CDR3 is 16 amino acids. Looked up from germline, CDR1 is SGHRS and CDR2 is YFSETQ. The CDR3 is CASSQDGSPGDTEAFF. CDR3 in DNA: TGCGCCAGCAGCCAGGATGGGAGCCCAGGGGACACTGAAGCTTTCTTT.

This clone was recorded only once. The chain links TRBV19 to TRBJ2-1, with 7 bases identical to TRBD1. The CDR3 is 14 amino acids. J was trimmed by 5 bases and V by 6 bases; bases with no gene match: 7. Germline loops: CDR1 LNHDA, CDR2 SQIVND (reference sequence). The CDR3: CASSYRGFNNEQFF. Written as DNA, the CDR3 is TGTGCCAGTAGCTACAGGGGTTTCAACAATGAGCAGTTCTTC.

A note on this clone: One end of the junction is discordant with germline, which a read error may explain. The chain employs TRBV7-9 and TRBJ1-1; 9 positions match TRBD1. CDR1 and CDR2 from the germline V gene are SEHNR and FQNEAQ (reference sequence). This CDR3 is built from 14 residues. The CDR3 spells CASSRDRENAEAFF. Written as DNA, the CDR3 is TGTGCCAGCAGCCGGGACAGGGAGAACGCTGAAGCTTTCTTT.

This clone was observed a few times. The chain carries TRBV10-2 and TRBJ1-5; 8 bases are shared with TRBD1. This CDR3 contains 13 residues. CDR1 WSHSY and CDR2 SAAADI come from the germline V gene. Germline trimming cut 5 bases from V and 6 bases from J; bases unmatched to any gene: 3. The CDR3 loop reads CASSTGGTQPQHF. The CDR3 DNA follows: TGCGCCAGCAGTACAGGGGGGACTCAGCCCCAGCATTTT.